The present entry profiles one T cell receptor (beta chain) with its context. The data were obtained in a study of regulatory and conventional T cells in RAG deficiency. The assay was immunoSEQ multiplex PCR, and TCRdb's table has in-frame clones only and misses some. The sample shows under 20,000 clones, approximately 86% of them seen only once. The sorted regulatory T cells were CD4+, CD25-high and CD127-low, with genomic DNA sequenced. This CDR3 has 15 residues. Unmatched junction bases numbered 6, after V lost 3 bases and J lost 1 base. CDR1 and CDR2 (germline): MNHGY, SVAAGI. In addition, the sample was reused for a study of regulatory T cells. That paper notes: Amplification used 52 TRBV primers and 13 TRBJ primers.

Material: Tregs sorted from blood. This receptor was obtained from a human donor in good health. The V gene is TRBV6-9, the J gene TRBJ2-7, with 7 nucleotides matching TRBD2. The CDR3 reads CASSYLMGGSYEQYF. The CDR3 DNA reads TGTGCCAGCAGTTACTTGATGGGAGGGTCCTACGAGCAGTACTTC.